These T cell receptor beta chains were read from a single sample in a study of T-cell memory formation after mild COVID-19. TCRdb recomputed calls from the 5' RACE reads with MiXCR, one row per CDR3 protein. The profile shows 300,000 to 400,000 distinct CDR3 sequences, 20% to 25% of them singletons. The sequenced sample consisted of PBMCs or a T cell subset sorted from them (not recorded which). The origin of the receptors is an adult woman who had mild COVID-19 (a few samples of this study predate the infection). Cell type and time point are not known. Both conserved end residues are part of each CDR3. The D gene is left open where the match is weak. Only some rows state a clone size, as once, few, many or a class for expanded clones.

-,TRBJ2-5,TRBV12-5,-,CASGSPTGPQETQYF
-,TRBJ2-1,TRBV7-9,few,CASSPSQEQFF
-,TRBJ2-5,TRBV21-1,-,CASSIDRERETQYF
-,TRBJ1-1,TRBV7-9,few,CASSSDGGMNTEAFF
-,TRBJ1-1,TRBV7-9,-,CASSSFGGDTEAFF
TRBD2,TRBJ2-1,TRBV29-1,few,CSVEGTSGRDEQFF
-,TRBJ2-1,TRBV29-1,-,CSVEDVAAPIYNEQFF
-,TRBJ2-3,TRBV12-3/TRBV12-4,-,CASSPWRDVNTQYF
-,TRBJ2-1,TRBV29-1,-,CSSWTGGVDEQFF
TRBD1,TRBJ2-7,TRBV20-1,few,CSAKPRGTGGYEQYF
-,TRBJ1-1,TRBV4-1,few,CASSQRTQSPEAFF
-,TRBJ1-2,TRBV25-1,-,CASSNAGYGYTF
-,TRBJ1-2,TRBV29-1,-,CSVTSNYGYTF
-,TRBJ2-3,TRBV29-1,few,CSVKGGLTDTQYF
-,TRBJ1-1,TRBV29-1,-,CSVRGVTEAFF
TRBD2,TRBJ2-3,TRBV19,many,CASNEGGLSDTQYF
-,TRBJ1-1,TRBV12-3/TRBV12-4,-,CASSFGGMNTEAFF
TRBD1,TRBJ1-1,TRBV7-9,many,CASSARQGWSEAFF
TRBD1,TRBJ2-6,TRBV7-9,-,CASSLGTGVGANVLTF
-,TRBJ2-7,TRBV7-9,few,CASSLAGLGEQYF
TRBD2,TRBJ2-3,TRBV3-1,few,CASSQDWGGSTDTQYF
TRBD2,TRBJ2-1,TRBV9,-,CASSEGPPGLGPNEQFF
-,TRBJ2-1,TRBV24-1,-,CATGDETSGEDEQFF
-,TRBJ1-1,TRBV6-2/TRBV6-3,few,CASSPARVKNTEAFF
-,TRBJ2-1,TRBV21-1,few,CASSKDRDGGYNEQFF
-,TRBJ1-1,TRBV29-1,once,CSGREQGNTEAFF
-,TRBJ2-7,TRBV20-1,-,CSARDLFGYEQYF
TRBD2,TRBJ2-5,TRBV29-1,few,CSVEVDLWGGETQYF
-,TRBJ2-7,TRBV29-1,-,CSVGERDTDPYEQYF